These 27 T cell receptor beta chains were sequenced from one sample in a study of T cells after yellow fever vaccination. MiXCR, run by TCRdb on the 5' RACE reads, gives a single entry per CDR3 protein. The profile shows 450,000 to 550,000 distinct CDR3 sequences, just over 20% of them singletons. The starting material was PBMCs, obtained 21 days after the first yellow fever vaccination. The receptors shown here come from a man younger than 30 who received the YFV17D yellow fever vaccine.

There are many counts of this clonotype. The CDR3 loop is CASSHLRGTVPYEQYF. In nucleotides, the CDR3 is TGTGCCAGCAGCCACCTAAGGGGGACCGTCCCCTACGAGCAGTACTTC. This chain connects TRBV3-1 to TRBJ2-7; a possible D gene is TRBD1 (6 bases). The V end was cut by 3 bases, the J end by 2 bases, with 17 bases between. CDR1 is LGHDT, CDR2 YNNKEL, per germline (reference sequence). The CDR3 length is 16 residues.

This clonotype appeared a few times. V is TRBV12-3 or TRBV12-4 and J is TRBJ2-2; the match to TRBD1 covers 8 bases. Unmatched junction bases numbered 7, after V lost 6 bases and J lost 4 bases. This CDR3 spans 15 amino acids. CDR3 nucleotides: TGTGCCAGCAGCCGGGACAGGTACGGCACCGGGGAGCTGTTTTTT. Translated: CASSRDRYGTGELFF.

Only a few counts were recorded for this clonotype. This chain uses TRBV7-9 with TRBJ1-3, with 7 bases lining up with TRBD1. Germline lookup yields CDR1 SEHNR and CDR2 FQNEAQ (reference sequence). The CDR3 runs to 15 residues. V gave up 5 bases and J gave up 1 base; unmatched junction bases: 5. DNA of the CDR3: TGTGCCAGCAGCACTCGCAGGGGGTCTGGAAACACCATATATTTT. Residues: CASSTRRGSGNTIYF.

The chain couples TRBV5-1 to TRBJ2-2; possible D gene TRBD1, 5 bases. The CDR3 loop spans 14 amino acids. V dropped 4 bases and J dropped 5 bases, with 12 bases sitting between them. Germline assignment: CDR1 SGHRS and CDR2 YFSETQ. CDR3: CASSAQEDTGELFF. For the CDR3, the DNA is TGCGCCAGCAGCGCACAGGAAGATACCGGGGAGCTGTTTTTT.

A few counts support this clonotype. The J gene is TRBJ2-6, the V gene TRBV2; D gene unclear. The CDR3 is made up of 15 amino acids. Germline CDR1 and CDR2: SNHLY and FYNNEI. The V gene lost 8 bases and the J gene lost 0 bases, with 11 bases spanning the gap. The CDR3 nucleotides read TGTGCCAGCGCATTAGAGTTCTCTGGGGCCAACGTCCTGACTTTC. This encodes CASALEFSGANVLTF.

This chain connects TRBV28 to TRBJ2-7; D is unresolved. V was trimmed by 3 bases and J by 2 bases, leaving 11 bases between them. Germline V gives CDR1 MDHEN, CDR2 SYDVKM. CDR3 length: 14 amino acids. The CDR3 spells CASSFGGRAYEQYV. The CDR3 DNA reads TGTGCCAGCAGTTTTGGTGGCAGAGCCTACGAGCAGTACGTC.

The CDR3 nucleotides are TGCAGTGCTACCTCGGGGGTAAGGACCTACGAGCAGTACTTC. This sequence encodes CSATSGVRTYEQYF. The chain is built from TRBV20-1 and TRBJ2-7; D is possibly TRBD2 (6 bases). Trimming took off 4 bases at V and 2 bases at J, with 15 bases between the two ends. Per the germline V gene, CDR1 is DFQATT and CDR2 is SNEGSKA (reference sequence). The CDR3 spans 14 residues.

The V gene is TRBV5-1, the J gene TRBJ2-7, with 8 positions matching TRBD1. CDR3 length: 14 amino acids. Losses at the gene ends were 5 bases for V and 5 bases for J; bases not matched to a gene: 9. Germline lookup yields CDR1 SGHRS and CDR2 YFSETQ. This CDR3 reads CASSERTGPNEQYF. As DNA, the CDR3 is TGCGCCAGCAGTGAAAGGACAGGGCCTAACGAGCAGTACTTC. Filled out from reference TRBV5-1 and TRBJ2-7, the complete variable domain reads KAGVTQTPRYLIKTRGQQVTLSCSPISGHRSVSWYQQTPGQGLQFLFEYFSETQRNKGNFPGRFSGRQFSNSRSEMNVSTLELGDSALYLCASSERTGPNEQYFGPGTRLTVT.

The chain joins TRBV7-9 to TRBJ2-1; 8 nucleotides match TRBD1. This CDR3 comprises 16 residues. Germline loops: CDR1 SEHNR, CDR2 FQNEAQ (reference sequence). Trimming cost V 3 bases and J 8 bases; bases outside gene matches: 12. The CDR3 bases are TGTGCCAGCAGCTTCAGGGGGCAAGGGCGGAGAGATGAGCAGTTCTTC. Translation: CASSFRGQGRRDEQFF.

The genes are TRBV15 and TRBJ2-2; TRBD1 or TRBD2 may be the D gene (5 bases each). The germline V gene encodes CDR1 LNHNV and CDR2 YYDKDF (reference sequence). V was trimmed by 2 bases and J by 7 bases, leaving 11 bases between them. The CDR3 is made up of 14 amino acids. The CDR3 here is CATSRQGENGELFF. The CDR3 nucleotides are TGTGCCACCAGCAGACAAGGGGAGAACGGGGAGCTGTTTTTT.

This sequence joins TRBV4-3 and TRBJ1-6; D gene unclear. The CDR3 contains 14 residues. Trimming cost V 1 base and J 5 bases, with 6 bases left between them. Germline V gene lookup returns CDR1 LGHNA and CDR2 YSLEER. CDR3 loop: CASSQVRHNSPLHF. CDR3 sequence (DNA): TGCGCCAGCAGCCAAGTGAGGCATAATTCACCCCTCCACTTT.

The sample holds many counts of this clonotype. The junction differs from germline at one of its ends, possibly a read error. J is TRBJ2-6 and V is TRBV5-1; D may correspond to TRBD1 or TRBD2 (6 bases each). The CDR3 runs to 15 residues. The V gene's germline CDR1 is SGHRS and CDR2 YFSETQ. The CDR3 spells CASSLGGSGANVLTF. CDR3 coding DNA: TGTGCCAGCAGTCTAGGGGGGTCTGGGGCCAACGTCCTGACTTTC. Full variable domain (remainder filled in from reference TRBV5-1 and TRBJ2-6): KAGVTQTPRYLIKTRGQQVTLSCSPISGHRSVSWYQQTPGQGLQFLFEYFSETQRNKGNFPGRFSGRQFSNSRSEMNVSTLELGDSALYLCASSLGGSGANVLTFGAGSRLTVL.

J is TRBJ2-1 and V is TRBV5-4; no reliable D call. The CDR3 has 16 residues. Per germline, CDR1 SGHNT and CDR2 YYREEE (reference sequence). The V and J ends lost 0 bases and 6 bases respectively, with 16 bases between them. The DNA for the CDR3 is TGTGCCAGCAGCTTGGGATCAGGAATCACCCGCAATGAGCAGTTCTTC. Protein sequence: CASSLGSGITRNEQFF.

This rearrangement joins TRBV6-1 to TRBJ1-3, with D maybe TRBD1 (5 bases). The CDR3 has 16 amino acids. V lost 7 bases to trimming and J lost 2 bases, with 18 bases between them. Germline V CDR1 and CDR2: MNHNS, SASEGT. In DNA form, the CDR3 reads TGTGCCAGCATCAAATACATTGACAGAGCTGGAAACACCATATATTTT. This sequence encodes CASIKYIDRAGNTIYF.

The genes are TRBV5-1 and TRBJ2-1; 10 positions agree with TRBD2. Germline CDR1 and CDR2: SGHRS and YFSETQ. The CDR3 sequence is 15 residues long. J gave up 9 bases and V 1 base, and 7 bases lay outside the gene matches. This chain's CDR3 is CASSLSGGVVSEQFF. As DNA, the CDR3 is TGCGCCAGCAGCTTGAGCGGGGGGGTAGTTAGTGAGCAGTTCTTC.

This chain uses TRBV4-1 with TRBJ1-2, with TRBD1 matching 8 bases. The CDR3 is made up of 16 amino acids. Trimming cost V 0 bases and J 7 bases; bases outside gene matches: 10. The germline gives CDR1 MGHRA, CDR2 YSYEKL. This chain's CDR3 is CASSQDRYRGFGGYTF. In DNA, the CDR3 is TGCGCCAGCAGCCAAGATCGATACAGGGGGTTTGGTGGCTACACCTTC.

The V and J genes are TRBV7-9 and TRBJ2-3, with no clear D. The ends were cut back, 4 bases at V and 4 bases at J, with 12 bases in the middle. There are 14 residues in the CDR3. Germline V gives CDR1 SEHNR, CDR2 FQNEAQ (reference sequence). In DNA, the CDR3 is TGTGCCAGCAGCTCGTCGCGACACCCAGATACGCAGTATTTT. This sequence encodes CASSSSRHPDTQYF.

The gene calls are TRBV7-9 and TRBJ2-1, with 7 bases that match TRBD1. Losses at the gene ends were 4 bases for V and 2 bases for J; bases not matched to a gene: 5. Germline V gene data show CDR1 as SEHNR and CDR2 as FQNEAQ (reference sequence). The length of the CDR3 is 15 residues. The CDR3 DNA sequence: TGTGCCAGCAGCTGGACAGGCGGCGCCTACAATGAGCAGTTCTTC. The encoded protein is CASSWTGGAYNEQFF.

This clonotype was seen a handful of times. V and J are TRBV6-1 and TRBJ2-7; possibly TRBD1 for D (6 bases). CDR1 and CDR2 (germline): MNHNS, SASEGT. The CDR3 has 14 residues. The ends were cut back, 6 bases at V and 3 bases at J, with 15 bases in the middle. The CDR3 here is CASRWGPTDYEQYV. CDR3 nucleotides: TGTGCCAGCAGATGGGGGCCTACGGACTACGAGCAGTACGTC.

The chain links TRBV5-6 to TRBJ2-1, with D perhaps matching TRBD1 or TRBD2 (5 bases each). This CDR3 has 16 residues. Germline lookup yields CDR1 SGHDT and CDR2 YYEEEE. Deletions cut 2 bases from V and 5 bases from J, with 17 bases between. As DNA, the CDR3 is TGTGCCAGCAGCTTTGTTGGGGGTCTAGGAAACAATGAGCAGTTCTTC. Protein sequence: CASSFVGGLGNNEQFF.

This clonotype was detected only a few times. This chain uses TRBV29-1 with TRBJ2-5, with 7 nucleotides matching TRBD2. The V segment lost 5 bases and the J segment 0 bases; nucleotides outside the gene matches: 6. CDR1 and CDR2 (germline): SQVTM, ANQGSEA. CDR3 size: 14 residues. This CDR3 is CSVRGGSHQETQYF. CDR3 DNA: TGCAGCGTTCGGGGAGGGAGCCACCAAGAGACCCAGTACTTC.

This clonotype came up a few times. The CDR3: CATGTVRVEQYF. CDR3 DNA: TGTGCCACCGGGACCGTCCGAGTCGAGCAGTACTTC. The genes are TRBV27 and TRBJ2-7, with D tentatively TRBD1 or TRBD2 (5 bases each). The CDR3 runs 12 residues. Germline CDR1 reads MNHEY; CDR2 reads SMNVEV (reference sequence). V was trimmed by 10 bases and J by 6 bases, leaving 16 bases between them.

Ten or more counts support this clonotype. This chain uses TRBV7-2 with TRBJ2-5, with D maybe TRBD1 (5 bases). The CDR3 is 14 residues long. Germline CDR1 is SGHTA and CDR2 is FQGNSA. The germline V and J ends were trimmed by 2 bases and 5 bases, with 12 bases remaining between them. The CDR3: CASSLWAGQETQYF. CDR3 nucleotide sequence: TGTGCCAGCAGCTTATGGGCAGGGCAGGAGACCCAGTACTTC. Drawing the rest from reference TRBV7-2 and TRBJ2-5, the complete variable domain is GAGVSQSPSNKVTEKGKDVELRCDPISGHTALYWYRQSLGQGLEFLIYFQGNSAPDKSGLPSDRFSAERTGGSVSTLTIQRTQQEDSAVYLCASSLWAGQETQYFGPGTRLLVL.

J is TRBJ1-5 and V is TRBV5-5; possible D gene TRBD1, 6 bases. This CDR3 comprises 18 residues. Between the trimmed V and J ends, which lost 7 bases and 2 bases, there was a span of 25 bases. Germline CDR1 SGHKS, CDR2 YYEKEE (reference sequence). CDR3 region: CASPFPGQLVSGNQPQHF. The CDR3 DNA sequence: TGTGCCAGCCCCTTCCCCGGACAGTTGGTTTCGGGCAATCAGCCCCAGCATTTT.

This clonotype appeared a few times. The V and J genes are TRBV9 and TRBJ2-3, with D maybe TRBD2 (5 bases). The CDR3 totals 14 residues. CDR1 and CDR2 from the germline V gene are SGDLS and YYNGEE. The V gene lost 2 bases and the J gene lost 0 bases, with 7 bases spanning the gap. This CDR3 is CASSVRVSTDTQYF. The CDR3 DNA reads TGTGCCAGCAGCGTGAGGGTTAGCACAGATACGCAGTATTTT.

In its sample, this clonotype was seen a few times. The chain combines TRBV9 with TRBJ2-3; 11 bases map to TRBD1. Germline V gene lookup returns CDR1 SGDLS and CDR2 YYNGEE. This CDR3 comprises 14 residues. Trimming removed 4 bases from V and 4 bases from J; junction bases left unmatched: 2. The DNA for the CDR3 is TGTGCCAGCAGCAGGACAGGGGGCTCAGATACGCAGTATTTT. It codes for CASSRTGGSDTQYF. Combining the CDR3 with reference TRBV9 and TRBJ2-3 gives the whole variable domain DSGVTQTPKHLITATGQRVTLRCSPRSGDLSVYWYQQSLDQGLQFLIQYYNGEERAKGNILERFSAQQFPDLHSELNLSSLELGDSALYFCASSRTGGSDTQYFGPGTRLTVL.

CDR3 bases: TGTGCCAGCAGCCTCAAACTGGGTCTTGGCGTAAATTCACCCCTCCACTTT. It is translated as CASSLKLGLGVNSPLHF. The gene calls are TRBV7-2 and TRBJ1-6; D call uncertain. The CDR3 has 17 residues. Germline V gene data show CDR1 as SGHTA and CDR2 as FQGNSA. V was cut by 5 bases and J by 7 bases, with 21 bases left in between.